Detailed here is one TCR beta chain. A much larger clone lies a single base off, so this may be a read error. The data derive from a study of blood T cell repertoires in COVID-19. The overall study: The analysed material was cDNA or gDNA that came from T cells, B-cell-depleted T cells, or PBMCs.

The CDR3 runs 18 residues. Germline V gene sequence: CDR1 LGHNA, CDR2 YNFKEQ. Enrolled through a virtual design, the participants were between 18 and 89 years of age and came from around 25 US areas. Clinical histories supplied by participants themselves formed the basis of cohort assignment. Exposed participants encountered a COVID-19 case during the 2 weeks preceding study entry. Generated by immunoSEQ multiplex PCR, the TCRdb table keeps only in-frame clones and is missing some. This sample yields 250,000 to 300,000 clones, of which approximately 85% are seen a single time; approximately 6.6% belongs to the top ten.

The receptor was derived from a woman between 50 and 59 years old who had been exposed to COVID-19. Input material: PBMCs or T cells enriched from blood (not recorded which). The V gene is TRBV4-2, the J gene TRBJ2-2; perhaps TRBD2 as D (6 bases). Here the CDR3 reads CASGQAEEGIANTGELFF. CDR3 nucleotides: TGTGCCAGCGGCCAAGCTGAGGAGGGGATAGCGAACACCGGGGAGCTGTTTTTT.